A single sample gave rise to the 23 T cell receptor beta chains below, sequenced in a study of T cell responses to AZD1222 COVID-19 vaccine (dated by TCRdb to the early 2020s). The meaning of the sample's time point label: baseline before first vaccination. Library creation used the immunoSEQ multiplex PCR assay. TCRdb mirrors the immuneACCESS table, restricted to in-frame sequences. Some clones are absent from its copies; in checked studies, under half trace to an unresolved V gene, and the reason for the others is unknown. Here the sample has roughly 100,000 clones; 70% to 90% occur a single time. The ten biggest clones cover roughly 4% of the sample. Sequences were derived from peripheral blood, sampled on day 0 of AZD1222 vaccination. These receptors originate from an adult in good health.

This chain uses TRBV7-2 with TRBJ1-4; D remains ambiguous. Germline V gene sequence: CDR1 SGHTA, CDR2 FQGNSA. The CDR3 covers 15 residues. V dropped 3 bases and J dropped 8 bases, with 16 bases sitting between them. The CDR3 DNA reads TGTGCCAGCAGCTTTTATTTGACCAGCGTAGAAAAACTGTTTTTT. Its translation: CASSFYLTSVEKLFF.

This clone has just one count. The gene calls are TRBV18 and TRBJ1-4; D gene ambiguous. CDR3 length equals 15 residues. Trimming stripped 3 bases from V and 4 bases from J, with 12 bases between. Germline values: CDR1 KGHSH, CDR2 LQKENI. CDR3 coding DNA: TGTGCCAGCTCACCCCCTAATAGCGTTAATGAAAAACTGTTTTTT. Its protein is CASSPPNSVNEKLFF.

The chain carries TRBV11-3 and TRBJ2-7; no definite D call. Trimming stripped 1 base from V and 2 bases from J, with 9 bases between. The germline CDR1 and CDR2 sequences are SGHNT and YENEEA. This CDR3 contains 14 residues. CDR3 amino acids: CASSLGGRTYEQYF. The CDR3 DNA reads TGTGCCAGCAGCTTAGGTGGACGGACCTACGAGCAGTACTTC.

The V gene is TRBV30, the J gene TRBJ2-7; D is unclear. V was clipped by 1 base and J by 6 bases, with 10 bases between them. Per the germline V gene, CDR1 is GTSNPN and CDR2 is SVGIG (reference sequence). This CDR3 spans 12 amino acids. The chain's CDR3 is CAWSGFPPEQYF. DNA for the CDR3: TGTGCCTGGAGTGGCTTCCCCCCCGAGCAGTACTTC.

The DNA of the CDR3 is TGCGCCAGCAAACCTCTAGGACAGCCCTATGGCTACACCTTC. Translation: CASKPLGQPYGYTF. The V gene is TRBV4-1, the J gene TRBJ1-2; D perhaps matches TRBD1 (6 bases). The CDR3 length is 14 residues. The V and J ends lost 7 bases and 4 bases respectively, with 16 bases between them. Germline-derived CDR1 and CDR2 are MGHRA and YSYEKL.

The J gene is TRBJ2-1, the V gene TRBV5-1, with D unresolved. The V end lost 0 bases, the J end lost 2 bases, and 9 bases lay between the germline ends. The CDR3 contains 15 residues. Germline assignment: CDR1 SGHRS and CDR2 YFSETQ. The CDR3 bases are TGCGCCAGCAGCTTGGCCCCGGAAACCTACAATGAGCAGTTCTTC. Translated: CASSLAPETYNEQFF.

In its sample, this clone was seen once. This chain joins TRBV7-3 and TRBJ2-7, with D unclear. Trimming pared 2 bases from V and 2 bases from J, leaving 7 bases between. Germline-derived CDR1 and CDR2 are SGHTA and FQGTGA. There are 13 residues in the CDR3. The CDR3 sequence: CASSLEATYEQYF. Here the CDR3 DNA reads TGTGCCAGCAGCTTAGAGGCTACCTACGAGCAGTACTTC.

J is TRBJ2-2 and V is TRBV13; 9 nucleotides agree with TRBD1. There are 15 residues in the CDR3. Per germline, CDR1 PRHDT and CDR2 FYEKMQ (reference sequence). The V segment lost 4 bases and the J segment 4 bases; nucleotides outside the gene matches: 4. CDR3 bases: TGTGCCAGCAGCTGGGGACAGGGAGGCACCGGGGAGCTGTTTTTT. It is translated as CASSWGQGGTGELFF.

The rearrangement joins TRBV6-5 to TRBJ1-1; D unresolved. The CDR3 loop spans 13 amino acids. V was trimmed by 4 bases and J by 1 base, leaving 7 bases between them. The germline CDR1 and CDR2 sequences are MNHEY and SVGAGI. CDR3 coding DNA: TGTGCCAGCAGTTGGCGACAGAACACTGAAGCTTTCTTT. Translated: CASSWRQNTEAFF.

This sequence joins TRBV10-2 and TRBJ1-4; D is perhaps TRBD1 (5 bases). Trimming shortened V by 4 bases and J by 8 bases, and 17 bases separated the two germline ends. In germline, CDR1 is WSHSY, CDR2 SAAADI. This CDR3 is 15 amino acids long. Written as DNA, the CDR3 is TGCGCCAGCAGTGCGGGGGGGGGTGTAGGAGAAAAACTGTTTTTT. It yields the protein CASSAGGGVGEKLFF.

The CDR3 is CASSSGGTDTQYF. CDR3 sequence (DNA): TGTGCCAGCAGTTCCGGGGGAACAGATACGCAGTATTTT. This chain connects TRBV27 to TRBJ2-3, with TRBD2 as a possible D gene (6 bases). The V gene's germline CDR1 is MNHEY and CDR2 SMNVEV (reference sequence). CDR3 size: 13 residues. Trimming stripped 4 bases from V and 3 bases from J, with 8 bases between.

The chain recombines TRBV6-5 with TRBJ1-5; the D gene is possibly TRBD1 (5 bases). The V end was cut by 5 bases, the J end by 5 bases, with 10 bases between. The CDR3 length is 13 residues. The germline gives CDR1 MNHEY, CDR2 SVGAGI. Written as DNA, the CDR3 is TGTGCCAGCAGTCGCGGAGGGGATCAGCCCCAGCATTTT. This sequence encodes CASSRGGDQPQHF.

The V call is TRBV6-5, the J call TRBJ1-1, with D possibly matching TRBD1 (5 bases). The CDR3 is 14 amino acids. Germline V lookup: CDR1 MNHEY, CDR2 SVGAGI. Trimming took 5 bases from V and 1 from J, leaving 11 bases between them. CDR3 sequence reads: CASSRQGRNTEAFF. The CDR3 nucleotides are TGTGCCAGCAGTCGTCAGGGACGGAACACTGAAGCTTTCTTT.

V usage is TRBV5-1 and J usage is TRBJ2-2; D possibly corresponds to TRBD1 (6 bases). CDR3 length equals 15 residues. Germline loops: CDR1 SGHRS, CDR2 YFSETQ. Trimming removed 3 bases at V and 0 bases at J, with 9 bases between. CDR3: CASSSDRPNTGELFF. The CDR3 DNA is TGCGCCAGCAGCTCAGACAGGCCGAACACCGGGGAGCTGTTTTTT.

The genes are TRBV4-3 and TRBJ1-1; D is possibly TRBD1 (5 bases). Per the germline V gene, CDR1 is LGHNA and CDR2 is YSLEER. V lost 2 bases and J 1 base, leaving 8 bases between the germline ends. This CDR3 is built from 14 residues. The CDR3 loop reads CASSQLQGNTEAFF. The CDR3 DNA follows: TGCGCCAGCAGCCAATTGCAGGGGAACACTGAAGCTTTCTTT.

The genes are TRBV10-3 and TRBJ1-1; tentative D call: TRBD1 (6 bases). The germline gives CDR1 ENHRY, CDR2 SYGVKD. V was shortened by 7 bases and J by 2 bases, with 11 bases between the two germline ends. This CDR3 is built from 13 residues. CDR3: CAITSGVNTEAFF. For the CDR3, the DNA is TGTGCCATCACCTCAGGGGTTAACACTGAAGCTTTCTTT.

V usage is TRBV5-6 and J usage is TRBJ2-5; possible D gene TRBD1, 6 bases. Deletions cut 6 bases from V and 4 bases from J, with 19 bases between. This CDR3 region has 15 residues. Per the germline V gene, CDR1 is SGHDT and CDR2 is YYEEEE. CDR3 nucleotide sequence: TGTGCCAGCACTAATACCGGGACACCCAGAGAGACCCAGTACTTC. This sequence encodes CASTNTGTPRETQYF. Combining the CDR3 with reference TRBV5-6 and TRBJ2-5 gives the whole variable domain DAGVTQSPTHLIKTRGQQVTLRCSPKSGHDTVSWYQQALGQGPQFIFQYYEEEERQRGNFPDRFSGHQFPNYSSELNVNALLLGDSALYLCASTNTGTPRETQYFGPGTRLLVL.

This clone has more than one count but fewer than ten. The chain carries TRBV6-4 and TRBJ1-2; D is ambiguous. This CDR3 spans 12 amino acids. Trimming removed 5 bases from V and 9 bases from J, with 13 bases in between. Germline CDR1 MRHNA, CDR2 SNTAGT. This CDR3 is CASSLGSECYTF. In DNA form, the CDR3 reads TGTGCCAGCAGTCTCGGAAGCGAATGCTACACCTTC.

V gene TRBV5-4 combines with J gene TRBJ2-1; 12 bases line up with TRBD2. CDR3 length: 13 amino acids. Trimming took 10 bases from V and 7 from J; bases not matched to a gene: 6. Germline V gene sequence: CDR1 SGHNT, CDR2 YYREEE (reference sequence). In DNA form, the CDR3 reads TGTGCCTTCGCTAGCGGGGGGGAAAATGAGCAGTTCTTC. Protein: CAFASGGENEQFF.

J is TRBJ1-1 and V is TRBV9; D perhaps matches TRBD1 (6 bases). The germline CDR1 and CDR2 sequences are SGDLS and YYNGEE. The CDR3 has 14 amino acids. With 5 bases removed from V and 5 bases from J, the gap between germline ends came to 16 bases. This chain's CDR3 is CASSETGAETEAFF. CDR3 nucleotide sequence: TGTGCCAGCAGTGAGACGGGGGCGGAGACTGAAGCTTTCTTT.

The chain carries TRBV7-2 and TRBJ2-7, with D maybe TRBD1 (6 bases). V shed 7 bases and J shed 2 bases, with 12 bases lying between them. From germline, CDR1 is SGHTA and CDR2 FQGNSA. This CDR3 spans 13 amino acids. CDR3 DNA: TGTGCCAGCACTACAGGACAGACCTACGAGCAGTACTTC. This sequence encodes CASTTGQTYEQYF.

In its sample, this clone was seen a few times. The chain recombines TRBV24-1 with TRBJ2-3, with 8 positions matching TRBD1. The CDR3 is 14 residues long. Losses at the gene ends were 4 bases for V and 6 bases for J; bases not matched to a gene: 5. CDR1 KGHDR and CDR2 SFDVKD come from the germline V gene. The CDR3 DNA reads TGTGCCACCAGTGACCTACGGACAGGGGATACGCAGTATTTT. Protein sequence: CATSDLRTGDTQYF.

V is TRBV4-2 and J is TRBJ2-3, with D possibly matching TRBD2 (7 bases). The length of the CDR3 is 16 residues. Germline CDR1 LGHNA, CDR2 YNFKEQ. Trimming stripped 0 bases from V and 2 bases from J, with 12 bases between. The CDR3 nucleotides are TGTGCCAGCAGCCAAGAGGCGGGGGCCTCCACAGATACGCAGTATTTT. Protein: CASSQEAGASTDTQYF.